The next 27 T cell receptor beta chains were all read from a single sample in a study of PD-1 blockade in classical Hodgkin lymphoma (dated by TCRdb to about 2020). Per the publication, the time point label means: cycle 1 day 1 (C1D1), immediately before nivolumab initiation. All trial patients had relapsed after autologous stem cell transplantation, with cohorts A, B and C differing in prior brentuximab vedotin exposure. Libraries were made using the immunoSEQ multiplex PCR assay. Sourced from immuneACCESS, this table was stored by TCRdb with only in-frame sequences that have V and J called. A share of the clones is absent; for the studies checked, an unresolved V gene accounts for under half, and the remainder has no known explanation. The sample has almost 85,000 clones on record, around 90% of them singletons. Less than 25% of the sample comes from the top ten. Sample: peripheral blood mononuclear cells (PBMCs), taken at baseline. These receptors were obtained from a human donor with classical Hodgkin lymphoma.

The rearrangement links TRBV11-2 to TRBJ1-3; D might be TRBD1 (5 bases). CDR1 SGHAT and CDR2 FQNNGV come from the germline V gene. The CDR3 sequence is 15 residues long. The V gene lost 0 bases and the J gene lost 4 bases, with 10 bases spanning the gap. CDR3 sequence reads: CASSLDWTQGNTIYF. CDR3 nucleotide sequence: TGTGCCAGCAGCTTAGATTGGACACAAGGAAACACCATATATTTT.

This chain links TRBV12-5 with TRBJ2-1, with 10 bases aligning to TRBD2. The CDR3 is 15 amino acids. Germline V gene sequence: CDR1 LGHNT, CDR2 FRNRAP. Trimming at V came to 6 bases and at J to 7 bases, leaving 9 bases not matched to a gene. The chain's CDR3 is CASGEGLAIMNEQFF. The CDR3 DNA is TGTGCTAGTGGGGAGGGACTAGCGATAATGAATGAGCAGTTCTTC.

This clone was picked up one time. The chain joins TRBV30 to TRBJ1-6; 10 bases match TRBD1. With V trimmed by 4 bases and J by 7 bases, 4 bases remained unmatched. Germline V lookup: CDR1 GTSNPN, CDR2 SVGIG (reference sequence). CDR3 length: 14 residues. As DNA, the CDR3 is TGTGCCTGGACCCCGGGACAGGGGAATTCACCCCTCCACTTT. Amino acid sequence: CAWTPGQGNSPLHF.

This rearrangement joins TRBV30 to TRBJ2-7; weak D call: TRBD1 (5 bases). The CDR3 has 13 residues. Trimming shortened V by 1 base and J by 2 bases, and 9 bases separated the two germline ends. Germline V gives CDR1 GTSNPN, CDR2 SVGIG (reference sequence). CDR3 DNA sequence: TGTGCCTGGAGTGGCAGGGAAACCTACGAGCAGTACTTC. Translating it yields CAWSGRETYEQYF.

The rearrangement links TRBV30 to TRBJ1-4; no clear D gene. V was shortened by 2 bases and J by 6 bases, with 19 bases between the two germline ends. The germline gives CDR1 GTSNPN, CDR2 SVGIG (reference sequence). This CDR3 region has 16 residues. CDR3 loop: CAWSMGRFGVHEKLFF. CDR3 DNA sequence: TGTGCCTGGAGTATGGGAAGATTTGGGGTCCATGAAAAACTGTTTTTT.

The V and J genes are TRBV7-2 and TRBJ1-5, with D possibly TRBD1 on 6 matching bases. The V and J ends lost 3 bases and 3 bases respectively, with 9 bases between them. The germline CDR1 and CDR2 sequences are SGHTA and FQGNSA. The CDR3 consists of 14 residues. CDR3 in amino acids: CASSFTGYNQPQHF. Here the CDR3 DNA reads TGTGCCAGCAGCTTTACAGGGTACAATCAGCCCCAGCATTTT.

The V and J genes are TRBV9 and TRBJ2-1; the match to TRBD2 covers 10 bases. This CDR3 is 15 amino acids long. V lost 0 bases, J lost 6 bases, and 3 bases stayed unmatched. Germline CDR1 reads SGDLS; CDR2 reads YYNGEE. CDR3 DNA: TGTGCCAGCAGCGTAGGAAGCGGGAGGGCCAATGAGCAGTTCTTC. It encodes CASSVGSGRANEQFF.

The chain carries TRBV4-2 and TRBJ2-2; D is uncertain. V lost 4 bases and J 5 bases, leaving 8 bases between the germline ends. From germline, CDR1 is LGHNA and CDR2 YNFKEQ. This CDR3 contains 13 residues. The CDR3 region is CASSLGGTGELFF. The DNA for the CDR3 is TGTGCCAGCAGCCTCGGTGGGACCGGGGAGCTGTTTTTT.

This clone was seen just once. The V and J genes are TRBV6-1 and TRBJ2-5, with TRBD2 matching 13 bases. Trimming removed 4 bases from V and 5 bases from J; junction bases left unmatched: 10. This CDR3 is 17 amino acids long. Germline V gene data show CDR1 as MNHNS and CDR2 as SASEGT. This CDR3 reads CASSAGTSGRASETQYF. The CDR3 DNA reads as TGTGCCAGCAGTGCGGGAACTAGCGGGAGGGCCTCCGAGACCCAGTACTTC.

The chain combines TRBV13 with TRBJ2-7; 9 bases match TRBD2. The CDR3 spans 15 residues. CDR1 is PRHDT, CDR2 FYEKMQ, per germline (reference sequence). The V and J ends lost 0 bases and 5 bases, in that order; junction bases with no gene match: 5. The CDR3 protein is CASSLGASGIDEQYF. CDR3 DNA: TGTGCCAGCAGCTTAGGGGCTAGCGGGATTGACGAGCAGTACTTC.

The rearrangement joins TRBV5-4 to TRBJ1-2; 8 positions agree with TRBD1. This CDR3 is built from 14 residues. V trimming: 4 bases; J trimming: 4 bases; junction bases outside the gene matches: 6. Looked up from germline, CDR1 is SGHNT and CDR2 is YYREEE (reference sequence). The CDR3 sequence: CASSPPGQVYGYTF. The CDR3 DNA reads TGTGCCAGCAGCCCACCGGGACAGGTCTATGGCTACACCTTC.

This chain uses TRBV6-5 with TRBJ2-7; TRBD1 matches at 7 bases. The V gene's germline CDR1 is MNHEY and CDR2 SVGAGI. V dropped 4 bases and J dropped 3; count of bases not matched to a gene: 12. The CDR3 runs to 16 residues. CDR3 nucleotides: TGTGCCAGCAGTTCGAACAGGGGAGCTAAACTCTACGAGCAGTACTTC. It encodes CASSSNRGAKLYEQYF.

The V call is TRBV5-4, the J call TRBJ1-2; 10 bases line up with TRBD1. The CDR3 has 14 residues. Germline loops: CDR1 SGHNT, CDR2 YYREEE (reference sequence). With V trimmed by 3 bases and J by 7 bases, 6 bases remained unmatched. The CDR3: CASSSPGQGTGYTF. CDR3 DNA: TGTGCCAGCAGCTCCCCGGGACAGGGGACTGGCTACACCTTC.

The rearrangement joins TRBV7-9 to TRBJ1-2; no firm D call. Germline CDR1 and CDR2: SEHNR and FQNEAQ (reference sequence). The length of the CDR3 is 14 residues. The V and J ends lost 1 base and 2 bases respectively, with 8 bases between them. The CDR3 DNA sequence: TGTGCCAGCAGCTTAGTGGTCACCAACTATGGCTACACCTTC. Its protein product is CASSLVVTNYGYTF.

V and J are TRBV30 and TRBJ1-6; the match to TRBD1 covers 7 bases. The CDR3 contains 13 residues. CDR1 and CDR2 from the germline V gene are GTSNPN and SVGIG (reference sequence). In nucleotides, the CDR3 is TGTGCTGCGCGAGACAGGGTTGTTTCACCCCTCCACTTT. This encodes CAARDRVVSPLHF.

This chain links TRBV30 with TRBJ1-3; D perhaps matches TRBD1 (6 bases). The germline V gene has CDR1 GTSNPN and CDR2 SVGIG (reference sequence). Trimming stripped 0 bases from V and 0 bases from J, with 12 bases between. The CDR3 totals 16 residues. The CDR3 DNA sequence: TGTGCCTGGAGTGTGGGGGCACTGTCCTCTGGAAACACCATATATTTT. This gives the protein CAWSVGALSSGNTIYF.

This chain joins TRBV7-9 and TRBJ1-2, with D possibly being TRBD1 (5 bases). Germline CDR1 and CDR2: SEHNR and FQNEAQ (reference sequence). This CDR3 region has 16 residues. V lost 1 base and J 8 bases, leaving 20 bases between the germline ends. This CDR3 is CASSLVGISQGGGYTF. CDR3 nucleotides: TGTGCCAGCAGCTTAGTTGGGATCTCTCAGGGAGGCGGCTACACCTTC.

The chain has TRBV15 and TRBJ1-4; no definite D call. CDR1 is LNHNV, CDR2 YYDKDF, per germline (reference sequence). The germline V and J ends were trimmed by 0 bases and 0 bases, with 8 bases remaining between them. The CDR3 totals 16 residues. CDR3 in DNA: TGTGCCACCAGCAGAGATCGTCCCGCAACTAATGAAAAACTGTTTTTT. It encodes CATSRDRPATNEKLFF.

The gene calls are TRBV6-1 and TRBJ2-1; 12 bases align to TRBD2. The junction had 13 bases not matched to a gene; V was cut back by 7 bases and J by 12 bases. The V gene's germline CDR1 is MNHNS and CDR2 SASEGT. The CDR3 is 15 residues long. CDR3 protein: CASIGTSGHNEWQFF. In DNA form, the CDR3 reads TGTGCCAGCATCGGGACTAGCGGGCACAATGAGTGGCAGTTCTTC.

The chain is built from TRBV30 and TRBJ2-7; 10 nucleotides line up with TRBD2. Losses at the gene ends were 5 bases for V and 1 base for J; bases not matched to a gene: 2. In germline, CDR1 is GTSNPN, CDR2 SVGIG (reference sequence). The CDR3 is made up of 13 amino acids. The CDR3 region has the DNA TGTGCCTGGGGGACTAGCGTTTCCTACGAGCAGTACTTC. The encoded protein is CAWGTSVSYEQYF.

The chain is built from TRBV25-1 and TRBJ2-1, with no clear D. Deletions cut 6 bases from V and 5 bases from J, with 17 bases between. CDR1 and CDR2 (germline): MGHDK, SYGVNS. The CDR3 extends over 15 amino acids. Here the CDR3 DNA reads TGTGCCAGCAGCCCAGTAGGCCCCTCGGACAATGAGCAGTTCTTC. It is translated as CASSPVGPSDNEQFF.

This chain joins TRBV5-1 and TRBJ2-7; 9 bases map to TRBD1. There are 13 residues in the CDR3. Losses at the gene ends were 4 bases for V and 4 bases for J; bases not matched to a gene: 3. CDR1 is SGHRS, CDR2 YFSETQ, per germline. The CDR3 loop is CASSTGTGYEQYF. DNA of the CDR3: TGCGCCAGCAGCACCGGGACAGGGTACGAGCAGTACTTC.

The chain has TRBV6-5 and TRBJ2-1, with TRBD2 identical over 10 bases. CDR1 MNHEY and CDR2 SVGAGI come from the germline V gene. The V gene end was trimmed by 6 bases and the J gene end by 4 bases; junction bases not matched to a gene: 6. The CDR3 is 15 amino acids. The CDR3 sequence is CASRTLAGNYNEQFF. The CDR3 DNA is TGTGCCAGCAGGACACTAGCGGGGAATTACAATGAGCAGTTCTTC.

The rearrangement joins TRBV6-4 to TRBJ2-1, with a tentative D call TRBD2 (6 bases). Germline V lookup: CDR1 MRHNA, CDR2 SNTAGT. The CDR3 spans 15 residues. The V gene lost 2 bases and the J gene lost 5 bases, with 13 bases spanning the gap. The CDR3 spells CASSDRPSENNEQFF. The CDR3 DNA sequence: TGTGCCAGCAGTGACCGGCCTAGCGAGAACAATGAGCAGTTCTTC.

The chain combines TRBV7-8 with TRBJ2-3; TRBD2 agrees at 8 bases. Germline lookup yields CDR1 SGHVS and CDR2 FQNEAQ. CDR3 size: 16 residues. V lost 2 bases, J lost 0 bases, and 4 bases stayed unmatched. The DNA for the CDR3 is TGTGCCAGCAGCTTATGGGCTAGCGGGAGCACAGATACGCAGTATTTT. Translated: CASSLWASGSTDTQYF.

V gene TRBV30 combines with J gene TRBJ1-1; weak D call: TRBD1 (5 bases). Germline CDR1 reads GTSNPN; CDR2 reads SVGIG (reference sequence). Trimming took off 2 bases at V and 2 bases at J, with 15 bases between the two ends. CDR3 length: 15 residues. The CDR3 DNA sequence: TGTGCCTGGAGTTTCCCCGGGACGGCAAACACTGAAGCTTTCTTT. Translated: CAWSFPGTANTEAFF.

The CDR3 sequence: CASSLLHRADTQYF. The CDR3 DNA follows: TGTGCCAGCAGCCTATTACACAGGGCGGATACGCAGTATTTT. V is TRBV5-5 and J is TRBJ2-3; D is possibly TRBD1 (6 bases). V was shortened by 4 bases and J by 6 bases, with 15 bases between the two germline ends. Germline CDR1 is SGHKS and CDR2 is YYEKEE (reference sequence). This CDR3 contains 14 residues.